This T cell receptor (beta chain) came from a study of regulatory T cells in long-lasting Graves disease. This sample's time point: newly diagnosed GD, antithyroid drugs for less than 3 months. Construction of the TCR library relied on RNA isolated from PBMCs. Building the TCR beta libraries relied on iRepertoire HTBI primers, and CDR3 regions underwent Arm-PCR. TCRdb ran MiXCR on the multiplex PCR reads and lists one entry per CDR3 protein. Seen here are 400,000 to 500,000 distinct CDR3 sequences, 15% to 20% observed once, and the top ten hold 23%. This CDR3 spans 19 amino acids. Germline assignment: CDR1 DFQATT and CDR2 SNEGSKA (reference sequence). Between the trimmed V and J ends, which lost 0 bases and 0 bases, there was a span of 20 bases. These sequences were also reported in another study, on T cells in Graves' hyperthyroidism and ophthalmopathy.

The chain employs TRBV20-1 and TRBJ2-2; D assignment may be TRBD1 or TRBD2 (6 bases each). Sample: peripheral blood mononuclear cells (PBMCs), taken at new diagnosis, from a patient treated with antithyroid drugs. The clonotype was recovered from a woman younger than 35 with Graves disease. The DNA of the CDR3 is TGCAGTGCTAGAGATAAAGGGGGGTGGGGGAGACCGAACACCGGGGAGCTGTTTTTT. Translated: CSARDKGGWGRPNTGELFF.